This T cell receptor beta chain was captured in a study of cytomegalovirus exposure and HLA in healthy donors. Study overall: Membership in the Caucasian-associated ancestry cluster was found for 81% of almost 400 genotyped donors.

Study-wide findings and caveats: Most subjects' HLA-A and HLA-B alleles were reportedly predicted from TCR beta sequences. With high specificity and sensitivity, the classifier reportedly diagnosed cytomegalovirus status. A reported reduction in N-insertions relative to the roughly 670-donor mean was seen in an Asian-associated ancestry cluster in a later analysis.

Deletions cut 2 bases from V and 8 bases from J, with 21 bases between. Germline V gene sequence: CDR1 LNHNV, CDR2 YYDKDF (reference sequence). CDR3 length: 17 amino acids. The primer mix had 60 Vbeta and 13 Jbeta primers. Here immunoSEQ multiplex PCR was the method, and the copy in TCRdb shows in-frame clones only, minus some. The sample lists 100,000 to 150,000 clones; roughly 74% were seen once. The sample holds one count of this clone. Its antigen is unknown. The genes are TRBV15 and TRBJ1-4, with a possible D match to TRBD1 (6 bases). Sequenced input: PBMCs. This clonotype was obtained from a woman in her forties or fifties in good health and CMV-seropositive. The CDR3 DNA reads as TGTGCCACCAGCAGACCCCGACGGGGGGGCGGTCGGGAAAAACTGTTTTTT. Translation gives CATSRPRRGGGREKLFF.